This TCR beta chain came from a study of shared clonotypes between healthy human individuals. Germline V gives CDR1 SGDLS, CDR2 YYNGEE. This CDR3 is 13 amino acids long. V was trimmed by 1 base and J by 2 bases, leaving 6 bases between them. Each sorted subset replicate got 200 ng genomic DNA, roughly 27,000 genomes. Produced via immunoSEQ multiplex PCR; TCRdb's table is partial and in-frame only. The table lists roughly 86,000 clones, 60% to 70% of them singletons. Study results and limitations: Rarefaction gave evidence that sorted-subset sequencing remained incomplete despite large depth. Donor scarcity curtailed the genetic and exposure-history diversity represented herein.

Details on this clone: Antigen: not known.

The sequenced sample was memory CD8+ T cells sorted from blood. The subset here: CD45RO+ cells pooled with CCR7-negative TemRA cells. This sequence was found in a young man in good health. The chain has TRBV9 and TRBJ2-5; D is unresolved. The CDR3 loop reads CASSVTPQETQYF. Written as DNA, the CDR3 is TGTGCCAGCAGCGTAACGCCACAAGAGACCCAGTACTTC.